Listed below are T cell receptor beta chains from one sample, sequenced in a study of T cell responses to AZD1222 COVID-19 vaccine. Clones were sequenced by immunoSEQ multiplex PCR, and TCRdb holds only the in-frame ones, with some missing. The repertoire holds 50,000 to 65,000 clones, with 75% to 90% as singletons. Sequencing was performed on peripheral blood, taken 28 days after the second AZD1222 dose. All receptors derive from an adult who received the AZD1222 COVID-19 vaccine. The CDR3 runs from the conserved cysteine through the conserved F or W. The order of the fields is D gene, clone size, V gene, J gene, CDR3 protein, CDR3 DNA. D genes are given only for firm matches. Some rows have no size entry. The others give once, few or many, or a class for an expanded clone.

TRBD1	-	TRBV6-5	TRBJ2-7	CASSYSMTGSYEQYF	TGTGCCAGCAGTTACTCCATGACAGGGTCCTACGAGCAGTACTTC
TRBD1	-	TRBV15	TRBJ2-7	CAIRGTGRTYEQYF	TGTGCCATCCGGGGGACAGGGAGGACCTACGAGCAGTACTTC
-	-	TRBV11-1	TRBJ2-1	CASSLQGVSYNEQFF	TGTGCCAGCAGCCTACAGGGAGTCTCCTACAATGAGCAGTTCTTC
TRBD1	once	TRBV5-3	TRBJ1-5	CARSSRQGSNQPQHF	TGTGCCAGAAGCTCCCGACAGGGGAGCAATCAGCCCCAGCATTTT
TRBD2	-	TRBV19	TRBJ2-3	CASSIRLAGPDTQYF	TGTGCCAGTAGTATCAGACTAGCGGGTCCAGATACGCAGTATTTT
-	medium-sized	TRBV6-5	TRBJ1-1	CASSRQGGSKAFF	TGTGCCAGCAGTCGTCAGGGAGGGAGTAAAGCTTTCTTT
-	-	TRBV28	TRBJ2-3	CASSSLTYTDTQYF	TGTGCCAGCAGTTCCTTGACCTACACAGATACGCAGTATTTT
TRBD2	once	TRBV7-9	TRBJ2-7	CASSSVRTSGRGYEQYF	TGTGCCAGCAGCTCCGTAAGGACTAGCGGGAGAGGCTACGAGCAGTACTTC
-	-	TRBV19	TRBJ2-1	CASSMLYNEQFF	TGTGCCAGTAGTATGCTTTACAATGAGCAGTTCTTC
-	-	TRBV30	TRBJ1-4	CAWAVYEKLFF	TGTGCCTGGGCAGTTTATGAAAAACTGTTTTTT
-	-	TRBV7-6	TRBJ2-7	CASSLGPLAKYEQYF	TGTGCCAGCAGCTTGGGACCCCTGGCAAAATACGAGCAGTACTTC
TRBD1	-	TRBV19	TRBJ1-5	CASSPWTGRNNQPQHF	TGTGCCAGTAGTCCCTGGACAGGGAGGAACAATCAGCCCCAGCATTTT
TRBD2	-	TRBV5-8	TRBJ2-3	CASSRGGASVGDTQYF	TGTGCCAGCAGCCGGGGAGGGGCTAGCGTCGGAGATACGCAGTATTTT
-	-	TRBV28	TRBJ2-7	CASLSVGEGANEQYF	TGTGCCAGCTTAAGCGTTGGGGAGGGGGCGAACGAGCAGTACTTC
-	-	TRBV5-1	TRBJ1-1	CASSWDQMGTEAFF	TGCGCCAGCAGCTGGGACCAAATGGGGACTGAAGCTTTCTTT
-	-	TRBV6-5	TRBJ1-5	CASSETAAVYQPQHF	TGTGCCAGCAGCGAGACCGCCGCCGTGTATCAGCCCCAGCATTTT